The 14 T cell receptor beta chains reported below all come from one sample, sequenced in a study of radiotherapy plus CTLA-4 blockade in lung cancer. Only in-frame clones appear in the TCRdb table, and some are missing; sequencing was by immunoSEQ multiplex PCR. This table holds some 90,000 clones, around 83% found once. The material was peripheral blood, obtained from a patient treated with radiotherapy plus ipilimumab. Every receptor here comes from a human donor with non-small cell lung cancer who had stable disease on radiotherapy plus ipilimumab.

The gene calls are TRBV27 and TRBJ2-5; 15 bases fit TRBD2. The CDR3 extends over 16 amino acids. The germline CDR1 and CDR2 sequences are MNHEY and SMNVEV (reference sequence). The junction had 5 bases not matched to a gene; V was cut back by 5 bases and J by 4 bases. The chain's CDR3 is CASSGGLAGGGETQYF. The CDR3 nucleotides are TGTGCCAGCAGTGGGGGACTAGCGGGAGGAGGAGAGACCCAGTACTTC.

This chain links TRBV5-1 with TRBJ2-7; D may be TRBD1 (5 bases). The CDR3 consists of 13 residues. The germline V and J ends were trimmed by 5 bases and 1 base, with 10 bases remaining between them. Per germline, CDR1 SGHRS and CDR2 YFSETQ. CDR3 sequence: CASSISGSYEQYF. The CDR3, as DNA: TGCGCCAGCAGTATCTCAGGGTCCTACGAGCAGTACTTC.

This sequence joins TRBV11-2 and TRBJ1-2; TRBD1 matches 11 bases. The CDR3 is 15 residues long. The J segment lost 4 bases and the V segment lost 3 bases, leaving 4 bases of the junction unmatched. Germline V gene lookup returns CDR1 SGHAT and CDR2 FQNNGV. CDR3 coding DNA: TGTGCCAGCAGCTTCCGGACAGGGGGCAGCTATGGCTACACCTTC. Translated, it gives CASSFRTGGSYGYTF.

This chain's CDR3 is CASSPKGLLAGGGTNIQYF. CDR3 bases: TGTGCCAGCAGCCCTAAGGGGTTGCTAGCGGGAGGAGGGACAAACATTCAGTACTTC. This sequence joins TRBV27 and TRBJ2-4, with TRBD2 matching over 11 bases. The germline gives CDR1 MNHEY, CDR2 SMNVEV (reference sequence). V was clipped by 6 bases and J by 6 bases; unmatched bases: 19. There are 19 residues in the CDR3.

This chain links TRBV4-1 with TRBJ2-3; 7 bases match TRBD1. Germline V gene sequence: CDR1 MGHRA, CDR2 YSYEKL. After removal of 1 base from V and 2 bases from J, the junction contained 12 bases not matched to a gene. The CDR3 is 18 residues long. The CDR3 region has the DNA TGCGCCAGCAGCCAAGGTCCGGGACAGCTAACATACACAGATACGCAGTATTTT. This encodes CASSQGPGQLTYTDTQYF.

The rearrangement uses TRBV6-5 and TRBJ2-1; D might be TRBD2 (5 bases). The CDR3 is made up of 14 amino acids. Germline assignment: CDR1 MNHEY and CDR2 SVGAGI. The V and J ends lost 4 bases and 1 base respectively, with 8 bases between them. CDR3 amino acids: CASSLASSYNEQFF. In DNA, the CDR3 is TGTGCCAGCAGTTTAGCGTCTTCCTACAATGAGCAGTTCTTC.

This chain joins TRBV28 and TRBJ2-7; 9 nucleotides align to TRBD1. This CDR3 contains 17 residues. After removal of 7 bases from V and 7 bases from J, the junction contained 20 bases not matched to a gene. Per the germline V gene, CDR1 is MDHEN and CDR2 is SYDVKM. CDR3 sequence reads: CASNLGTGPLKGGEQYF. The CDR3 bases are TGTGCCAGCAACTTGGGGACAGGGCCCCTTAAGGGGGGAGAGCAGTACTTC.

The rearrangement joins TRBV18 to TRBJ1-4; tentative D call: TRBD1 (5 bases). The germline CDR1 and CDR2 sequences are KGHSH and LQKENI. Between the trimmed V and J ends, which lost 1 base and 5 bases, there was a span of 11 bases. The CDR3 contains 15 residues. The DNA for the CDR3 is TGTGCCAGCTCACCACTCCAGGGAAGAAATGAAAAACTGTTTTTT. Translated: CASSPLQGRNEKLFF.

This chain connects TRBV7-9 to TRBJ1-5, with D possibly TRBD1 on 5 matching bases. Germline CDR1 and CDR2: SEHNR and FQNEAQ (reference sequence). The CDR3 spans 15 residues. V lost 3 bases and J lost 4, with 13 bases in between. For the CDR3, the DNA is TGTGCCAGCAGCTTGGGGGAGGGTAGGAATCAGCCCCAGCATTTT. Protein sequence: CASSLGEGRNQPQHF.

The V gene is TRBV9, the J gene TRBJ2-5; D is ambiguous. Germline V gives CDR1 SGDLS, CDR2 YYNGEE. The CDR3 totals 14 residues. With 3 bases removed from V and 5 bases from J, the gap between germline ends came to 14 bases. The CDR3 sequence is CASSAPARSETQYF. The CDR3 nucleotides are TGTGCCAGCAGCGCCCCAGCTCGCTCTGAGACCCAGTACTTC.

This CDR3 is CASSLALGGESGYTF. As DNA, the CDR3 is TGTGCCAGCAGCTTAGCGCTTGGGGGGGAAAGTGGCTACACCTTC. This rearrangement joins TRBV7-8 to TRBJ1-2; possibly TRBD1 for D (5 bases). Deletions cut 0 bases from V and 7 bases from J, with 15 bases between. This CDR3 spans 15 amino acids. Germline V gives CDR1 SGHVS, CDR2 FQNEAQ.

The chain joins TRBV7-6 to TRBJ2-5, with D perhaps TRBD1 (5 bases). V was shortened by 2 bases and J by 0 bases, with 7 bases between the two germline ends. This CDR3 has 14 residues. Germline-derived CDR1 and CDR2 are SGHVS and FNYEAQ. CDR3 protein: CASSLSGNQETQYF. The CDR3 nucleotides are TGTGCCAGCAGCTTATCAGGGAACCAAGAGACCCAGTACTTC.

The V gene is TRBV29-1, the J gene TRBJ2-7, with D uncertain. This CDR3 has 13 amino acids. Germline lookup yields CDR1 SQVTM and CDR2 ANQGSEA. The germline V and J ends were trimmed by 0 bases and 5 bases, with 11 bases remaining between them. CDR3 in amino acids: CSVEENPGNEQYF. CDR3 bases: TGCAGCGTTGAAGAAAACCCTGGGAACGAGCAGTACTTC.

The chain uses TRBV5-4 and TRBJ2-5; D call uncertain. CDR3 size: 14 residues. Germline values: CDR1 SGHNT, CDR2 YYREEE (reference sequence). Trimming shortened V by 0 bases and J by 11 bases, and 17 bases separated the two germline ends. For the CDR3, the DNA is TGTGCCAGCAGCTTGGCCAAGGGTCACTCAGAGCAGTACTTC. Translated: CASSLAKGHSEQYF.